The clone carrying this T cell receptor (beta chain) came up once. This entry is derived from a study of radiotherapy plus CTLA-4 blockade in lung cancer. Study in general: Among enrolled patients, about 18% responded and more than 25% achieved disease control.

Generated by immunoSEQ multiplex PCR, the TCRdb table keeps only in-frame clones and is missing some. The sample consists of around 80,000 clones, about four fifths of them appearing once. This receptor was identified in a human donor with non-small cell lung cancer who had stable disease on radiotherapy plus ipilimumab. The sequences come from peripheral blood, collected from a patient treated with radiotherapy plus ipilimumab.

The CDR3 loop reads CASSPGESDTQYF. CDR3 in DNA: TGTGCCAGCTCACCGGGGGAAAGCGATACGCAGTATTTT. J is TRBJ2-3 and V is TRBV18, with D tentatively TRBD1 or TRBD2 (5 bases each). The CDR3 covers 13 residues. Germline CDR1 reads KGHSH; CDR2 reads LQKENI. Deletions cut 3 bases from V and 6 bases from J, with 10 bases between.